The rows below give T cell receptor beta chains drawn from one sample of a study of blood T cell dynamics during melanoma immunotherapy. The repertoire was sequenced with immunoSEQ multiplex PCR; TCRdb's copy has only in-frame clones and lacks some. The sample records roughly 9,500 clones, around 90% being singletons. The material was blood, obtained from a patient treated with checkpoint blockade. These receptors originate from a human donor with melanoma. CDR3s include the opening cysteine and the closing phenylalanine or tryptophan. Each record gives: D gene, clone size, J gene, V gene, CDR3 protein, CDR3 DNA. A D gene is named only where the DNA matches it firmly. The listing skips clone size in some rows; elsewhere it reads once, few, many or a size class.

D: -
size: -
J: TRBJ1-6
V: TRBV7-2
CDR3: CASSLSYNSPLHF
DNA: TGTGCCAGCAGCTTGAGTTATAATTCACCCCTCCACTTT

D: -
size: -
J: TRBJ2-7
V: TRBV7-2
CDR3: CASRDGNSYEQYF
DNA: TGTGCCAGCCGGGACGGAAACTCCTACGAGCAGTACTTC

D: -
size: -
J: TRBJ2-7
V: TRBV27
CDR3: CASSFGASREQYF
DNA: TGTGCCAGCAGTTTCGGGGCTAGCCGGGAGCAGTACTTC

D: -
size: -
J: TRBJ1-5
V: TRBV6-5
CDR3: CASKAPNQPQHF
DNA: TGTGCCAGCAAGGCACCCAATCAGCCCCAGCATTTT

D: -
size: -
J: TRBJ1-2
V: TRBV28
CDR3: CASSFRRGLDYGYTF
DNA: TGTGCCAGCAGTTTTCGGCGGGGGCTTGACTATGGCTACACCTTC

D: -
size: -
J: TRBJ2-7
V: TRBV14
CDR3: CASSHGGYEQYF
DNA: TGTGCCAGCAGCCATGGGGGCTACGAGCAGTACTTC

D: TRBD1
size: -
J: TRBJ2-3
V: TRBV6-4
CDR3: CASRPTGVRTDTQYF
DNA: TGTGCCAGCAGACCGACAGGGGTGCGCACAGATACGCAGTATTTT

D: -
size: -
J: TRBJ2-1
V: TRBV27
CDR3: CASSTLASSYNEQFF
DNA: TGTGCCAGCAGTACCCTAGCGAGCTCCTACAATGAGCAGTTCTTC

D: -
size: -
J: TRBJ1-1
V: TRBV7-6
CDR3: CASSFYQEAEAFF
DNA: TGTGCCAGCAGCTTTTATCAAGAGGCTGAAGCTTTCTTT

D: -
size: -
J: TRBJ1-1
V: TRBV6-1
CDR3: CASSAYRGTEAFF
DNA: TGTGCCAGCAGTGCCTACCGGGGCACTGAAGCTTTCTTT

D: -
size: -
J: TRBJ2-7
V: TRBV5-6
CDR3: CASSLVGSTSYEQYF
DNA: TGTGCCAGCAGCTTGGTTGGGTCGACTTCCTACGAGCAGTACTTC

D: -
size: -
J: TRBJ1-3
V: TRBV4-1
CDR3: CASSQGGVASGNTIYF
DNA: TGCGCCAGCAGCCAAGGGGGGGTGGCCTCTGGAAACACCATATATTTT

D: -
size: -
J: TRBJ2-5
V: TRBV10-3
CDR3: CAISDGWREETQYF
DNA: TGTGCCATCAGTGATGGGTGGCGAGAAGAGACCCAGTACTTC

D: -
size: -
J: TRBJ1-5
V: TRBV10-3
CDR3: CASEPGSNQPQHF
DNA: TGTGCCTCAGAGCCTGGGAGCAATCAGCCCCAGCATTTT

D: -
size: -
J: TRBJ2-6
V: TRBV19
CDR3: CASSSAGGANVLTF
DNA: TGTGCCAGTAGTAGCGCCGGGGGGGCCAACGTCCTGACTTTC

D: -
size: -
J: TRBJ1-2
V: TRBV9
CDR3: CASSAWGANYGYTF
DNA: TGTGCCAGCAGCGCATGGGGGGCTAACTATGGCTACACCTTC

D: TRBD2
size: -
J: TRBJ2-1
V: TRBV7-3
CDR3: CASSLTGTSGSLYNEQFF
DNA: TGTGCCAGCAGCTTAACGGGGACTAGCGGGTCCCTTTACAATGAGCAGTTCTTC

D: -
size: -
J: TRBJ2-3
V: TRBV12-5
CDR3: CASGFGGAADTQYF
DNA: TGTGCTAGTGGTTTCGGGGGAGCGGCAGATACGCAGTATTTT

D: TRBD2
size: once
J: TRBJ2-5
V: TRBV5-4
CDR3: CASSPRTSGPGTQYF
DNA: TGTGCCAGCAGCCCTCGGACTAGCGGCCCGGGGACCCAGTACTTC

D: TRBD1
size: -
J: TRBJ1-1
V: TRBV7-9
CDR3: CASRPRTGGSEAFF
DNA: TGTGCCAGCAGACCCCGGACAGGGGGTTCTGAAGCTTTCTTT

D: -
size: -
J: TRBJ1-2
V: TRBV11-2
CDR3: CASSPRQEPNYGYTF
DNA: TGTGCCAGCAGCCCCCGACAGGAACCTAACTATGGCTACACCTTC

D: TRBD1
size: once
J: TRBJ2-7
V: TRBV5-1
CDR3: CASSTHTDRGEQYF
DNA: TGCGCCAGCAGCACCCATACGGACAGGGGCGAGCAGTACTTC

D: TRBD1
size: few
J: TRBJ2-7
V: TRBV6-1
CDR3: CASNRDRGRYEQYF
DNA: TGTGCCAGCAACCGGGACAGGGGGCGCTACGAGCAGTACTTC

D: -
size: -
J: TRBJ2-7
V: TRBV29-1
CDR3: CSVPGGDEQYF
DNA: TGCAGCGTTCCCGGGGGTGACGAGCAGTACTTC

D: TRBD2
size: -
J: TRBJ2-7
V: TRBV28
CDR3: CASSLEASGSYEQYF
DNA: TGTGCCAGCAGTTTGGAGGCTAGCGGGAGTTACGAGCAGTACTTC

D: -
size: few
J: TRBJ2-2
V: TRBV7-3
CDR3: CASSPGQRLPGELFF
DNA: TGTGCCAGCAGCCCTGGACAGAGATTGCCCGGGGAGCTGTTTTTT

D: -
size: -
J: TRBJ2-7
V: TRBV19
CDR3: CASRAGWNYEQYF
DNA: TGTGCCAGTAGGGCGGGATGGAACTACGAGCAGTACTTC

D: -
size: once
J: TRBJ1-5
V: TRBV4-1
CDR3: CASSQVLTAGAGPQHF
DNA: TGCGCCAGCAGCCAAGTTCTTACGGCGGGAGCGGGGCCCCAGCATTTT

D: TRBD2
size: -
J: TRBJ2-3
V: TRBV18
CDR3: CASWGLAGAPGTDTQYF
DNA: TGTGCCAGCTGGGGTCTAGCGGGAGCCCCAGGCACAGATACGCAGTATTTT

D: TRBD2
size: -
J: TRBJ2-7
V: TRBV7-3
CDR3: CASSVYGGTSGTSYEQYF
DNA: TGTGCCAGCAGCGTATACGGGGGGACTAGCGGGACCTCCTACGAGCAGTACTTC

D: -
size: -
J: TRBJ1-5
V: TRBV11-1
CDR3: CASSLGTVADQPQHF
DNA: TGTGCCAGCAGCTTAGGGACCGTGGCGGATCAGCCCCAGCATTTT

D: -
size: -
J: TRBJ2-2
V: TRBV19
CDR3: CASSQGGTRTGELFF
DNA: TGTGCCAGTTCCCAGGGGGGGACAAGGACCGGGGAGCTGTTTTTT

D: -
size: -
J: TRBJ2-5
V: TRBV5-8
CDR3: CASSLGRWETQYF
DNA: TGTGCCAGCAGTCTCGGCAGGTGGGAGACCCAGTACTTC

D: -
size: -
J: TRBJ1-1
V: TRBV2
CDR3: CASSELPPEAFF
DNA: TGTGCCAGCAGTGAACTGCCACCAGAAGCTTTCTTT

D: TRBD2
size: -
J: TRBJ2-7
V: TRBV2
CDR3: CARYSGSDYEQYF
DNA: TGTGCCAGATATAGCGGGAGCGACTACGAGCAGTACTTC

D: -
size: once
J: TRBJ2-3
V: TRBV7-2
CDR3: CASGGWLAGSTDTQYF
DNA: TGTGCCAGCGGGGGTTGGCTAGCAGGGTCCACAGATACGCAGTATTTT

D: -
size: -
J: TRBJ2-1
V: TRBV10-3
CDR3: CAISGVQNEQFF
DNA: TGTGCCATCAGTGGGGTCCAAAATGAGCAGTTCTTC

D: TRBD1
size: -
J: TRBJ2-5
V: TRBV7-8
CDR3: CASSPRGQGGRGRQYF
DNA: TGTGCCAGCAGCCCCCGGGGACAGGGGGGGCGTGGTAGGCAGTACTTC

D: -
size: -
J: TRBJ1-5
V: TRBV6-5
CDR3: CAISEGPGPQHF
DNA: TGTGCCATCAGTGAGGGGCCCGGGCCCCAGCATTTT

D: TRBD1
size: -
J: TRBJ2-4
V: TRBV5-4
CDR3: CASSQGDKNIQYF
DNA: TGTGCCAGCAGCCAGGGGGACAAAAACATTCAGTACTTC

D: -
size: -
J: TRBJ1-3
V: TRBV11-2
CDR3: CASSLSAGARGGTIYF
DNA: TGTGCCAGCAGCTTATCCGCAGGGGCCCGTGGAGGCACCATATATTTT

D: -
size: -
J: TRBJ2-4
V: TRBV28
CDR3: CASTPRLAKNIQYF
DNA: TGTGCCAGCACCCCGCGTCTAGCCAAAAACATTCAGTACTTC

D: -
size: once
J: TRBJ2-2
V: TRBV5-4
CDR3: CASSPGGRFTGELFF
DNA: TGTGCCAGCAGCCCGGGGGGCAGATTCACCGGGGAGCTGTTTTTT

D: -
size: -
J: TRBJ2-5
V: TRBV13
CDR3: CASSLPPAETQYF
DNA: TGTGCCAGCAGCTTACCCCCGGCCGAGACCCAGTACTTC

D: -
size: -
J: TRBJ2-7
V: TRBV9
CDR3: CASSVGPAYEQYF
DNA: TGTGCCAGCAGCGTAGGCCCAGCCTACGAGCAGTACTTC

D: -
size: -
J: TRBJ1-1
V: TRBV28
CDR3: CASSLGGGAPEAFF
DNA: TGTGCCAGCAGTTTGGGGGGGGGCGCCCCTGAAGCTTTCTTT

D: TRBD2
size: -
J: TRBJ2-1
V: TRBV6-5
CDR3: CASSPGTTNEQFF
DNA: TGTGCCAGCAGCCCCGGGACTACCAATGAGCAGTTCTTC

D: TRBD1
size: -
J: TRBJ1-4
V: TRBV2
CDR3: CASSRDRGDIRMFF
DNA: TGTGCCAGCAGCCGGGACAGGGGGGATATAAGGATGTTTTTT

D: -
size: -
J: TRBJ2-7
V: TRBV13
CDR3: CASSPGSRSYEQYF
DNA: TGTGCCAGCAGCCCCGGGAGTAGGTCCTACGAGCAGTACTTC

D: TRBD1
size: -
J: TRBJ2-7
V: TRBV18
CDR3: CASSPPTRDRDEQYF
DNA: TGTGCCAGCTCACCACCCACCCGGGACAGGGACGAGCAGTACTTC

D: -
size: -
J: TRBJ2-7
V: TRBV5-1
CDR3: CASSLGSNEQYF
DNA: TGCGCCAGCAGCTTGGGTTCGAACGAGCAGTACTTC

D: -
size: few
J: TRBJ1-5
V: TRBV27
CDR3: CASSLPRGPQHF
DNA: TGTGCCAGCAGTTTACCCCGAGGGCCCCAGCATTTT

D: -
size: -
J: TRBJ1-2
V: TRBV11-2
CDR3: CASSLGRTDGYTF
DNA: TGTGCCAGCAGCCTCGGCAGGACCGATGGCTACACCTTC

D: -
size: -
J: TRBJ2-7
V: TRBV6-6
CDR3: CASRKDSYTYEQYF
DNA: TGTGCCAGCAGAAAGGACAGCTATACCTACGAGCAGTACTTC